The 30 T cell receptor beta chains presented below share a single source sample, sequenced in a study of blood T cell repertoires in COVID-19. Here immunoSEQ multiplex PCR was the method, and the copy in TCRdb shows in-frame clones only, minus some. The table has under 300,000 clones, 75% to 95% seen once. Sequencing was carried out using PBMCs or T cells enriched from blood (not recorded which). These receptors were taken from a woman in her late teens or twenties who had recovered from COVID-19.

The V gene is TRBV4-1, the J gene TRBJ1-4; 11 bases match TRBD1. The CDR3 totals 18 residues. Germline V CDR1 and CDR2: MGHRA, YSYEKL. V was clipped by 6 bases and J by 0 bases; unmatched bases: 9. The CDR3 nucleotides are TGCGCCAGCAGATCATGGACAGGGGGCTCGACAACTAATGAAAAACTGTTTTTT. This sequence encodes CASRSWTGGSTTNEKLFF.

This sequence joins TRBV6-5 and TRBJ1-6; 7 bases map to TRBD1. The CDR3 length is 13 residues. CDR1 is MNHEY, CDR2 SVGAGI, per germline. The V and J ends lost 5 bases and 8 bases, in that order; junction bases with no gene match: 3. As DNA, the CDR3 is TGTGCCAGCAGTCGGACAGGAGATTCACCCCTCCACTTT. It translates to CASSRTGDSPLHF.

This chain links TRBV7-6 with TRBJ2-7; TRBD2 matches 11 bases. Germline V gene lookup returns CDR1 SGHVS and CDR2 FNYEAQ. The CDR3 contains 15 residues. The V and J ends lost 5 bases and 0 bases, in that order; junction bases with no gene match: 3. CDR3 nucleotide sequence: TGTGCCAGCAGCGCGGGGACTAGCGGCTCCTACGAGCAGTACTTC. Translating gives CASSAGTSGSYEQYF. Looking up the rest from reference TRBV7-6 and TRBJ2-7 gives the full variable domain: GAGVSQSPRYKVTKRGQDVALRCDPISGHVSLYWYRQALGQGPEFLTYFNYEAQQDKSGLPNDRFSAERPEGSISTLTIQRTEQRDSAMYRCASSAGTSGSYEQYFGPGTRLTVT.

With respect to this clone: The sample carries other DNA sequences with the same CDR3. This chain connects TRBV5-1 to TRBJ2-1, with D possibly TRBD2 on 6 matching bases. The CDR3 sequence is 14 residues long. Trimming removed 7 bases at V and 2 bases at J, with 13 bases between. The germline CDR1 and CDR2 sequences are SGHRS and YFSETQ. The CDR3: CASSLAGTYNEQFF. The CDR3 nucleotides are TGCGCCAGCTCTTTGGCGGGAACCTACAATGAGCAGTTCTTC.

V is TRBV21-1 and J is TRBJ1-4; TRBD1, the table's D call, lacks a check against the DNA. TRBV21-1 is listed as a pseudogene. The CDR3 has 15 amino acids. This chain's CDR3 is CASSKLDSHNEKLFF. Here the CDR3 DNA reads TGTGCCAGCAGCAAATTGGACAGCCACAATGAAAAACTGTTTTTT.

This rearrangement joins TRBV3-1 (or the pseudogene TRBV3-2) to TRBJ2-7, with 7 bases matching TRBD2. With V trimmed by 1 base and J by 0 bases, 9 bases remained unmatched. From germline, CDR1 is LGHDT and CDR2 YNNKEL (reference sequence). The CDR3 is made up of 17 amino acids. This CDR3 is CASSQVHFGGSSYEQYF. The CDR3 bases are TGTGCCAGCAGCCAAGTCCACTTCGGGGGGAGCTCCTACGAGCAGTACTTC.

There are a few counts of this clone. The gene calls are TRBV6-5 and TRBJ1-2, with D unresolved. V dropped 6 bases and J dropped 6 bases, with 14 bases sitting between them. From germline, CDR1 is MNHEY and CDR2 SVGAGI. This CDR3 region has 13 residues. CDR3 nucleotides: TGTGCCAGCAGCCCCCCCCCAGGTCATGGCTACACCTTC. This codes for CASSPPPGHGYTF.

This clone was picked up a small number of times. CDR3 sequence reads: CASGPHFEAFF. The CDR3 nucleotides read TGTGCCAGCGGCCCCCATTTTGAAGCTTTCTTT. The chain employs TRBV28 and TRBJ1-1; D gene ambiguous. This CDR3 is built from 11 residues. Germline CDR1 is MDHEN and CDR2 is SYDVKM. Trimming cost V 8 bases and J 7 bases, with 11 bases left between them.

The gene calls are TRBV10-3 and TRBJ1-1; no reliable D call. This CDR3 has 14 residues. CDR1 and CDR2 (germline): ENHRY, SYGVKD. V dropped 6 bases and J dropped 4 bases, with 15 bases sitting between them. CDR3 bases: TGTGCCATCAGCGATATTATATCGGGCACTGAAGCTTTCTTT. Translation gives CAISDIISGTEAFF.

This clone was observed once. The CDR3, as DNA: TGTGCCAGCAGTCCCCAGGGAAGAGACACTGAAGCTTTCTTT. Its translation is CASSPQGRDTEAFF. V is TRBV28 and J is TRBJ1-1; D perhaps matches TRBD1 (5 bases). Trimming pared 5 bases from V and 3 bases from J, leaving 13 bases between. Germline V gives CDR1 MDHEN, CDR2 SYDVKM. The CDR3 sequence is 14 residues long.

The V and J genes are TRBV3-1 (or the pseudogene TRBV3-2) and TRBJ2-1, with 10 positions matching TRBD2. This CDR3 comprises 17 residues. V lost 6 bases, J lost 2 bases, and 10 bases stayed unmatched. Germline V CDR1 and CDR2: LGHDT, YNNKEL (reference sequence). The CDR3 spells CASRPRFSGGTYNEQFF. The DNA for the CDR3 is TGTGCCAGCAGGCCTAGATTTAGCGGGGGGACCTACAATGAGCAGTTCTTC.

The rearrangement joins TRBV5-6 to TRBJ2-2; 10 positions match TRBD1. From germline, CDR1 is SGHDT and CDR2 YYEEEE. Unmatched junction bases numbered 3, after V lost 4 bases and J lost 6 bases. The CDR3 loop spans 14 amino acids. The CDR3 DNA is TGTGCCAGCAGCCACGGGACAGGGGCCGGGGAGCTGTTTTTT. It translates to CASSHGTGAGELFF.

This clone was counted a single time. This rearrangement joins TRBV15 to TRBJ2-1; 11 bases fit TRBD2. V trimming: 0 bases; J trimming: 8 bases; junction bases outside the gene matches: 9. The CDR3 loop spans 17 amino acids. Germline CDR1 is LNHNV and CDR2 is YYDKDF (reference sequence). The CDR3 DNA sequence: TGTGCCACCAGCAGAGATCTCCTAGCGGGAGGTTTTGATGAGCAGTTCTTC. Residues: CATSRDLLAGGFDEQFF.

This chain uses TRBV29-1 with TRBJ1-4; TRBD1 aligns across 9 bases. The length of the CDR3 is 13 residues. Germline CDR1 reads SQVTM; CDR2 reads ANQGSEA. J lost 6 bases, V lost 6 bases, and 5 bases had no gene match. The CDR3 DNA follows: TGCAGCGTCCGGACAGGGGTGGATGAAAAACTGTTTTTT. Protein: CSVRTGVDEKLFF.

V usage is TRBV19 and J usage is TRBJ1-6; D ambiguous. The germline CDR1 and CDR2 sequences are LNHDA and SQIVND (reference sequence). CDR3 length: 14 amino acids. The ends were cut back, 5 bases at V and 6 bases at J, with 11 bases in the middle. As DNA, the CDR3 is TGTGCCAGTAGTGGCCGGGTCTTTAATTCACCCCTCCACTTT. It translates to CASSGRVFNSPLHF.

In regard to this clone: An end of the junction differs from the germline gene, which may be a read error. The genes are TRBV29-1 and TRBJ2-5; 8 bases are shared with TRBD2. Germline lookup yields CDR1 SQVTM and CDR2 ANQGSEA. This CDR3 region has 10 residues. Here the CDR3 reads CSVGPGLENF. CDR3 sequence (DNA): TGCAGCGTTGGACCGGGACTAGAGAACTTC.

This chain links TRBV10-3 with TRBJ2-2; 9 bases map to TRBD2. Germline V lookup: CDR1 ENHRY, CDR2 SYGVKD. This CDR3 is 16 amino acids long. With 1 base clipped from V and 1 base from J, the junction kept 1 base outside the gene matches. The CDR3 bases are TGTGCCATCAGTGAGTTTAGCGGGAGGAACACCGGGGAGCTGTTTTTT. It translates to CAISEFSGRNTGELFF.

This clone was observed a few times. The chain links TRBV11-3 to TRBJ2-5, with 7 bases fitting TRBD2. After removal of 4 bases from V and 4 bases from J, the junction contained 12 bases not matched to a gene. Germline CDR1 and CDR2: SGHNT and YENEEA. CDR3 length: 16 amino acids. As DNA, the CDR3 is TGTGCCAGCAGCTACGAAGCGGGGTCCATCAGAGAGACCCAGTACTTC. Translating it yields CASSYEAGSIRETQYF.

As DNA, the CDR3 is TGTGCCAGCAGACAAGTCGGGAGGGGCTCCTACGAGCAGTACTTC. Translation gives CASRQVGRGSYEQYF. This chain connects TRBV6-5 to TRBJ2-7; 8 nucleotides match TRBD2. The V gene's germline CDR1 is MNHEY and CDR2 SVGAGI. This CDR3 is built from 15 residues. The J segment lost 0 bases and the V segment lost 6 bases, leaving 7 bases of the junction unmatched.

This sequence joins TRBV27 and TRBJ1-2, with D possibly matching TRBD1 (6 bases). The CDR3 consists of 14 residues. Germline lookup yields CDR1 MNHEY and CDR2 SMNVEV (reference sequence). The ends were cut back, 5 bases at V and 5 bases at J, with 15 bases in the middle. The DNA for the CDR3 is TGTGCCAGCAGTCAAACCACAGGGTTATATGGCTACACCTTC. As protein: CASSQTTGLYGYTF.

This clone was counted only a few times. Germline is not matched at one junction end, which may reflect a read error. J is TRBJ2-2 and V is TRBV5-6; D uncertain. This CDR3 comprises 13 residues. The germline V gene has CDR1 SGHDT and CDR2 YYEEEE. In nucleotides, the CDR3 is TGTGCCAGCACCTTGACAAACACCGGGGAGCTGTTTTTT. Translated, it gives CASTLTNTGELFF.

V is TRBV15 and J is TRBJ2-7; TRBD1 matches at 7 bases. Unmatched junction bases numbered 6, after V lost 1 base and J lost 3 bases. Germline CDR1 and CDR2: LNHNV and YYDKDF (reference sequence). The CDR3 has 15 residues. The CDR3 sequence is CATSRVGQGDYEQYF. CDR3 bases: TGTGCCACCAGCAGAGTCGGGCAGGGGGACTACGAGCAGTACTTC.

The rearrangement uses TRBV7-9 and TRBJ1-4; D is perhaps TRBD1 (6 bases). The V end lost 3 bases, the J end lost 5 bases, and 10 bases lay between the germline ends. Germline CDR1 is SEHNR and CDR2 is FQNEAQ (reference sequence). The CDR3 spans 14 residues. This CDR3 reads CASSFSQGNEKLFF. CDR3 nucleotide sequence: TGTGCCAGCAGCTTCTCACAGGGAAATGAAAAACTGTTTTTT.

The J gene is TRBJ2-5, the V gene TRBV11-3; 10 nucleotides line up with TRBD2. CDR3 size: 15 residues. The V segment lost 4 bases and the J segment 2 bases; nucleotides outside the gene matches: 4. The germline gives CDR1 SGHNT, CDR2 YENEEA. CDR3 residues: CASSSGLARQETQYF. The CDR3 nucleotides read TGTGCCAGCAGCTCGGGACTAGCGAGACAAGAGACCCAGTACTTC.

V is TRBV9 and J is TRBJ1-3; 8 bases are shared with TRBD1. Germline V lookup: CDR1 SGDLS, CDR2 YYNGEE. Unmatched junction bases numbered 5, after V lost 5 bases and J lost 4 bases. The CDR3 runs to 14 residues. The CDR3 loop is CASSTDREGNTIYF. CDR3 nucleotide sequence: TGTGCCAGCAGTACGGACAGGGAGGGAAACACCATATATTTT.

This clone was picked up one time. This chain joins TRBV19 and TRBJ2-4; D is unclear. This CDR3 is built from 12 residues. The germline CDR1 and CDR2 sequences are LNHDA and SQIVND (reference sequence). Trimming shortened V by 8 bases and J by 0 bases, and 5 bases separated the two germline ends. CDR3 sequence reads: CASSVAKNIQYF. The CDR3, as DNA: TGTGCCAGTTCGGTAGCCAAAAACATTCAGTACTTC.

V and J are TRBV18 and TRBJ2-3, with D possibly being TRBD2 (6 bases). The CDR3 is made up of 17 amino acids. Germline V CDR1 and CDR2: KGHSH, LQKENI. V lost 6 bases and J lost 2, with 21 bases in between. CDR3 nucleotide sequence: TGTGCCAGCTCGCCTCGCCCCAAGACTAGGGCCACAGATACGCAGTATTTT. This gives the protein CASSPRPKTRATDTQYF.

The V and J genes are TRBV4-1 and TRBJ1-1, with a tentative D call TRBD1 (5 bases). There are 14 residues in the CDR3. The ends were cut back, 0 bases at V and 4 bases at J, with 9 bases in the middle. The germline CDR1 and CDR2 sequences are MGHRA and YSYEKL. The DNA of the CDR3 is TGCGCCAGCAGCCAAGATCGGGGACTCACTGAAGCTTTCTTT. Translated: CASSQDRGLTEAFF.

This chain uses TRBV24-1 with TRBJ2-1; 8 bases are a match to TRBD2. With 4 bases clipped from V and 6 bases from J, the junction kept 7 bases outside the gene matches. From germline, CDR1 is KGHDR and CDR2 SFDVKD. The CDR3 runs to 15 residues. CDR3 DNA: TGTGCCACCAGTGAGTCCGGGACTAGAGTCAATGAGCAGTTCTTC. Amino acid sequence: CATSESGTRVNEQFF.

The chain employs TRBV6-5 and TRBJ1-2, with 8 bases lining up with TRBD1. The germline V gene encodes CDR1 MNHEY and CDR2 SVGAGI. Trimming cost V 0 bases and J 1 base; bases outside gene matches: 4. This CDR3 is 16 amino acids long. The CDR3 DNA reads as TGTGCCAGCAGTTACTCCCGGACAGGGAGTAACTATGGCTACACCTTC. This codes for CASSYSRTGSNYGYTF.